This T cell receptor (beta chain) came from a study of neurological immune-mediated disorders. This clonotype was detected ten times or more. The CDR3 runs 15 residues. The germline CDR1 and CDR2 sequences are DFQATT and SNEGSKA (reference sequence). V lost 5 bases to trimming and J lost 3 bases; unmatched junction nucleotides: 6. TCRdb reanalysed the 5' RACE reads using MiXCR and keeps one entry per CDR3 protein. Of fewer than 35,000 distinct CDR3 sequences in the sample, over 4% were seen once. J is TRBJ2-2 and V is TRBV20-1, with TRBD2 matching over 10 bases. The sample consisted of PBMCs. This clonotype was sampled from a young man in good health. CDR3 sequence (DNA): TGCAGTGCTCCTCTAGCGGGGGTTGACACCGGGGAGCTGTTTTTT. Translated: CSAPLAGVDTGELFF.